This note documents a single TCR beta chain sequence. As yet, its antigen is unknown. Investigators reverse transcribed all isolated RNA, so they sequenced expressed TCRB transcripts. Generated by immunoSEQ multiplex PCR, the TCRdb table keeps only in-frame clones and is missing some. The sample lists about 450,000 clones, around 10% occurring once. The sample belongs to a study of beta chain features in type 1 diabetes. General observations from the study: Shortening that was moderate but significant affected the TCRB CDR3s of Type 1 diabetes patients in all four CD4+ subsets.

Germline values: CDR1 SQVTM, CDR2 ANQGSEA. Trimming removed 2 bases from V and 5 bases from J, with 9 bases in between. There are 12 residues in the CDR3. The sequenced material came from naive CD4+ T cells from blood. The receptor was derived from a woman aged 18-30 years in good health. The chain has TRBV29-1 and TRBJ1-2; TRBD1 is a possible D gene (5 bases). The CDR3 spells CSVERQMYGYTF. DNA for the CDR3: TGCAGCGTTGAAAGACAGATGTATGGCTACACCTTC.